The T cell receptor beta chain under discussion was sequenced for a study of Ad26.COV2.S vaccination and SARS-CoV-2 variants. Notes on the study in general: Placebo recipients had lower spike-specific TCR breadth than vaccine recipients.

For this clone: Its cognate antigen is unknown.

Germline assignment: CDR1 SGHRS and CDR2 YFSETQ. The J segment lost 3 bases and the V segment lost 5 bases, leaving 4 bases of the junction unmatched. The CDR3 loop spans 14 amino acids. TCRdb's copy holds only in-frame clones and misses some; the assay was immunoSEQ multiplex PCR. The sample comprises some 390,000 clones, 88% of which are singletons, and 3.5% rests with the top ten. Treatment noted: 19 received Ad26.COV2.S at low or high dose, single or two shots; several received placebo; per-sample allocation not given. Material that was analyzed had been drawn on day 63 after the first vaccine or placebo injection.

Sequenced here: peripheral blood, sampled in a trial of Ad26.COV2.S vaccine versus placebo. This clonotype was obtained from a person between 18 and 59 years old who received the Ad26.COV2.S COVID-19 vaccine or a placebo. V is TRBV5-1 and J is TRBJ1-1; 10 nucleotides line up with TRBD1. CDR3 sequence reads: CASRAGTGDTEAFF. The CDR3 DNA follows: TGCGCCAGCAGGGCCGGGACAGGGGACACTGAAGCTTTCTTT.